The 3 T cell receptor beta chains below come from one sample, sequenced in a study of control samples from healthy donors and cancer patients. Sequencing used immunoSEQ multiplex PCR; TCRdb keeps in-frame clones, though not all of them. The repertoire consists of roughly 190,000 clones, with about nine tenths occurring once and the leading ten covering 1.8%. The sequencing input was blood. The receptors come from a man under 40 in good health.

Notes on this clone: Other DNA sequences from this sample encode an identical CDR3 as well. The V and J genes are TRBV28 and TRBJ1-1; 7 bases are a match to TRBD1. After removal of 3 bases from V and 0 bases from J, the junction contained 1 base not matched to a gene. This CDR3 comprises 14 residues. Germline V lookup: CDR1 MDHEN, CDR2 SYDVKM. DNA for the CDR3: TGTGCCAGCAGTTTGGGACAGTTGAACACTGAAGCTTTCTTT. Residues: CASSLGQLNTEAFF.

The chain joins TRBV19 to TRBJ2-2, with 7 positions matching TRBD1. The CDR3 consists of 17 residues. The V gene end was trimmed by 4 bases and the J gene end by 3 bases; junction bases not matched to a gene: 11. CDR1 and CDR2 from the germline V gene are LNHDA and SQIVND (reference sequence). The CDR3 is CASSTTGLGVDTGELFF. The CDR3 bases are TGTGCCAGTAGTACGACAGGGTTGGGGGTGGACACCGGGGAGCTGTTTTTT. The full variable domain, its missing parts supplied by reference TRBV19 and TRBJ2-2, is DGGITQSPKYLFRKEGQNVTLSCEQNLNHDAMYWYRQDPGQGLRLIYYSQIVNDFQKGDIAEGYSVSREKKESFPLTVTSAQKNPTAFYLCASSTTGLGVDTGELFFGEGSRLTVL.

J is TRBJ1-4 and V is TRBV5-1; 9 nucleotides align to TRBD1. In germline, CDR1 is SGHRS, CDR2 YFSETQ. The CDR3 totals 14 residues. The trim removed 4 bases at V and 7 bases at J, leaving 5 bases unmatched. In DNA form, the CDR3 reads TGCGCCAGCAGCGCCGGGACAGGGCTTGAAAAACTGTTTTTT. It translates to CASSAGTGLEKLFF.